This T cell receptor (beta chain) was sequenced in a study of blood T cell repertoires in COVID-19. Study-wide background: Some COVID-19 samples were acute and others convalescent; all came from the United States, Italy and Spain. T cells, B-cell-depleted T cells, or PBMCs provided the cDNA or gDNA that served as material.

In the study's own analysis: Reference gene primers were amplified, and this amplification served to estimate nucleated cell counts. The method was immunoSEQ multiplex PCR; TCRdb's version includes in-frame clones alone and lacks a portion of them. The D gene and trimming were derived from the DNA, and the V and J assignments and clone size from that table. The data show 200,000 to 300,000 clones, roughly 82% seen once. The junction had 10 bases not matched to a gene; V was cut back by 7 bases and J by 0 bases. Germline V gene data show CDR1 as MNHEY and CDR2 as SMNVEV (reference sequence). The CDR3 has 16 residues.

Source material: peripheral blood. The chain has TRBV27 and TRBJ1-2, with 8 bases matching TRBD1. The sequence was obtained from a man aged 35-49 years who had recovered from COVID-19. Here the CDR3 reads CASTYSGQGPNYGYTF. The CDR3 DNA follows: TGTGCCAGCACCTACTCCGGACAGGGCCCTAACTATGGCTACACCTTC.